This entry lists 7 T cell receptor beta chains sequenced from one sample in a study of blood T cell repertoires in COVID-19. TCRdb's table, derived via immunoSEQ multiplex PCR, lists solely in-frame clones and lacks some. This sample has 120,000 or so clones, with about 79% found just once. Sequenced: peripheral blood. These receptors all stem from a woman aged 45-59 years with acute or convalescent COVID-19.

The CDR3 loop is CASSVWSYGYTF. The CDR3 nucleotides are TGTGCCAGTAGTGTCTGGAGCTATGGCTACACCTTC. V usage is TRBV19 and J usage is TRBJ1-2; no firm D call. V lost 5 bases to trimming and J lost 4 bases, with 8 bases between them. CDR1 and CDR2 from the germline V gene are LNHDA and SQIVND (reference sequence). This CDR3 is 12 amino acids long. The full variable domain, completed using reference TRBV19 and TRBJ1-2, is DGGITQSPKYLFRKEGQNVTLSCEQNLNHDAMYWYRQDPGQGLRLIYYSQIVNDFQKGDIAEGYSVSREKKESFPLTVTSAQKNPTAFYLCASSVWSYGYTFGSGTRLTVV.

The CDR3 sequence: CASRRGGDQPQHF. The CDR3 bases are TGTGCCAGCCGACGGGGGGGGGATCAGCCCCAGCATTTT. V and J are TRBV21-1 and TRBJ1-5. TRBV21-1 is a recognized pseudogene. This CDR3 has 13 amino acids.

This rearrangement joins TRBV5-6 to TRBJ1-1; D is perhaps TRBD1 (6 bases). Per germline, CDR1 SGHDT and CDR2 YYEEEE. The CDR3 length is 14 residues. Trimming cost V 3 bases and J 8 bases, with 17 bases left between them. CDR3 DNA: TGTGCCAGCAGCTCTCCCCCCCGGGACAAAGAAGCTTTCTTT. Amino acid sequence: CASSSPPRDKEAFF.

The CDR3 is CASRYYRENQPQHF. The DNA of the CDR3 is TGTGCCAGCAGGTATTACAGGGAAAATCAGCCCCAGCATTTT. The chain uses TRBV6-6 and TRBJ1-5; tentative D call: TRBD1 (6 bases). The germline gives CDR1 MNHNY, CDR2 SVGAGI (reference sequence). Trimming cost V 6 bases and J 4 bases, with 13 bases left between them. The CDR3 has 14 residues.

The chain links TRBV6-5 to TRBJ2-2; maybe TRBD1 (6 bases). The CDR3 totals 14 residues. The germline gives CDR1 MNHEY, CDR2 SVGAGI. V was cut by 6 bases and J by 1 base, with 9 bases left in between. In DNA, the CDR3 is TGTGCCAGCAGAACGGACAGGAACACCGGGGAGCTGTTTTTT. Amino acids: CASRTDRNTGELFF.

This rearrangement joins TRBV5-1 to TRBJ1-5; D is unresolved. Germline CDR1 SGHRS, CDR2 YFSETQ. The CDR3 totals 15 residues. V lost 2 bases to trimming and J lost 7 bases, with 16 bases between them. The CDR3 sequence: CASSLFGRVGQPQHF. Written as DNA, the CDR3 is TGCGCCAGCAGCTTATTCGGGAGGGTAGGACAGCCCCAGCATTTT. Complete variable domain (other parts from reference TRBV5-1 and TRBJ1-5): KAGVTQTPRYLIKTRGQQVTLSCSPISGHRSVSWYQQTPGQGLQFLFEYFSETQRNKGNFPGRFSGRQFSNSRSEMNVSTLELGDSALYLCASSLFGRVGQPQHFGDGTRLSIL.

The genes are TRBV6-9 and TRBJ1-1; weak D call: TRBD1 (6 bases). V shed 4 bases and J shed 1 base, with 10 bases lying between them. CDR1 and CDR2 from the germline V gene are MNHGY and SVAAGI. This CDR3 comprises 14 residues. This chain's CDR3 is CASSSGQWNTEAFF. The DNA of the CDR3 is TGTGCCAGCAGTTCCGGACAGTGGAACACTGAAGCTTTCTTT.